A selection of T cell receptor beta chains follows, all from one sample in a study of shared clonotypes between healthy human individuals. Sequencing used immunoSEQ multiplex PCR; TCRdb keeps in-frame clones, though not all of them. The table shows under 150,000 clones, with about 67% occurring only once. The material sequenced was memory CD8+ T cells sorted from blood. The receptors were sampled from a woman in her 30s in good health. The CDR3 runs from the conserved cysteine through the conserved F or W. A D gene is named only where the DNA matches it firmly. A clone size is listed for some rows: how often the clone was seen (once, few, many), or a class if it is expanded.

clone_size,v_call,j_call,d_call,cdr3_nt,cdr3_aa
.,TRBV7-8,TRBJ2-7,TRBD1,TGTGCCAGCAGCAGTACAGGGGCCCTACTAACCTACGAGCAGTACTTC,CASSSTGALLTYEQYF
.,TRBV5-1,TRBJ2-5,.,TGCGCCAGCAGCTTCAAACCCTCGGGGTTTAAGGAAGAGACCCAGTACTTC,CASSFKPSGFKEETQYF
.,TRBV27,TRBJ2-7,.,TGTGCCAGCAGTTTACGCGCGGGCTACGAGCAGTACTTC,CASSLRAGYEQYF
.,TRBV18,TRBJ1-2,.,TGTGCCAGCTCACCAGGTCGCGGTCGAAACTATGGCTACACCTTC,CASSPGRGRNYGYTF
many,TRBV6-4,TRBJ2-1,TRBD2,TGTGCCAGCAGTGACGGAGCGGGAGATCTCAATGAGCAGTTCTTC,CASSDGAGDLNEQFF
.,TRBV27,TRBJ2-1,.,TGTGCCAGCAGCCGGCTAAAGGGCCCCAATGAGCAGTTCTTC,CASSRLKGPNEQFF
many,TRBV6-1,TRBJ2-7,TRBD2,TGTGCCAGCAGTGAAGTAACGGGACTAGCGGGAGGGCTTAGGGAGCAGTACTTC,CASSEVTGLAGGLREQYF
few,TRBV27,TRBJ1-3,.,TGTGCCAGCAGTCCCACTGGCGGAAACACCATATATTTT,CASSPTGGNTIYF
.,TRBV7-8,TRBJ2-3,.,TGTGCCAGCAGCCCAGGGGGGACGAGCACAGATACGCAGTATTTT,CASSPGGTSTDTQYF
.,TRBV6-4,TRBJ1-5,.,TGTGCCAGCAGTGAAGATGGGGGCAATCAGCCCCAGCATTTT,CASSEDGGNQPQHF
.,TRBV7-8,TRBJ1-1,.,TGTGCCAGCAGCTCTGGGGGGGCGTACACTGAAGCTTTCTTT,CASSSGGAYTEAFF
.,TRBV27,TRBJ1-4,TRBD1,TGTGCCAGCAGTTGGGACAGTAATGAAAAACTGTTTTTT,CASSWDSNEKLFF
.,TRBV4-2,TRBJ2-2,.,TGTGCCAGCAATCCTCGGCTAATCAACACCGGGGAGCTGTTTTTT,CASNPRLINTGELFF
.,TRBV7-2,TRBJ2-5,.,TGTGCCAGCAGCTTCAGCCCTCAGGGCGAGACCCAGTACTTC,CASSFSPQGETQYF
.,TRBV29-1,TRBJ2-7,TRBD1,TGCAGCGCCCCGGGACAGGGGGCGTCCGAGCAGTACTTC,CSAPGQGASEQYF
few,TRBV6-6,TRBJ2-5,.,TGTGCCAGCAGTCCACAGGGAAAGACCCAGTACTTC,CASSPQGKTQYF
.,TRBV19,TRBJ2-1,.,TGTGCCAGTAGTATCGTCGCTAGCTCCTACAATGAGCAGTTCTTC,CASSIVASSYNEQFF
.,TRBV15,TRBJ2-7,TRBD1,TGTGCCACCAGGGAGACAGGGGTCACCTACGAGCAGTACTTC,CATRETGVTYEQYF
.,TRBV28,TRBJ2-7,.,TGTGCCAGCAGTTTCTCACCCTACGAGCAGTACTTC,CASSFSPYEQYF
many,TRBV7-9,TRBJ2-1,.,TGTGCCAGCAGCTCCCCGAACAGCTCCTACAATGAGCAGTTCTTC,CASSSPNSSYNEQFF
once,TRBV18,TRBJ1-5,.,TGTGCCAGCTCCCGTTACGGGCCAGATCAGCCCCAGCATTTT,CASSRYGPDQPQHF
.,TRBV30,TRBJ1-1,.,TGTGCCTGGTGTTTGGGGGGGAACACTGAAGCTTTCTTT,CAWCLGGNTEAFF
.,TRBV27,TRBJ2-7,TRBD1,TGTGCCAGCAGTTTAAAGGGGGCTGCATACGAGCAGTACTTC,CASSLKGAAYEQYF
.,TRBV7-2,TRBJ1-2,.,TGTGCCAGCAGCTTATCGCAGAACTATGGCTACACCTTC,CASSLSQNYGYTF
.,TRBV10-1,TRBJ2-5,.,TGCGCCAGCAGTGAATCTGGATTAACAGGTAGAACGGAGACCCAGTACTTC,CASSESGLTGRTETQYF
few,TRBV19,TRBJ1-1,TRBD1,TGTGCCAGTAACTACAGGGGAGAGAACACTGAAGCTTTCTTT,CASNYRGENTEAFF
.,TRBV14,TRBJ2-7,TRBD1,TGTGCCAGCAGCCCAATCGACAGGGGCTTATACGAGCAGTACTTC,CASSPIDRGLYEQYF
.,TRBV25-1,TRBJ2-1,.,TGTGCCAGCAGTGGGCAGGGTGGCGAGGCCTACAATGAGCAGTTCTTC,CASSGQGGEAYNEQFF
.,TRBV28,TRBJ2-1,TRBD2,TGTGCCAGCAGGACCTATAGCGGGAGATCCTACAATGAGCAGTTCTTC,CASRTYSGRSYNEQFF
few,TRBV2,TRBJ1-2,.,TGTGCCAGCAGTGAAGCGCCCTACACCTTC,CASSEAPYTF
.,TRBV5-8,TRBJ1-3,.,TGTGCCAGCAGCCCCAGCGGGATCTCTGGAAACACCATATATTTT,CASSPSGISGNTIYF
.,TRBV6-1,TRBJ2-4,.,TGTGCCAGCAGTGAAAGGAACTCAAACATTCAGTACTTC,CASSERNSNIQYF
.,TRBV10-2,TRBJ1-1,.,TGCGCCAGTCGGCCGGGGATACGGCATAGGAACACTGAAGCTTTCTTT,CASRPGIRHRNTEAFF
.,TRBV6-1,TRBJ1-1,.,TGTGCCAGCAAAGAAGACGGATACACTGAAGCTTTCTTT,CASKEDGYTEAFF
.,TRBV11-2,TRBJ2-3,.,TGTGCCAGCAGCTTTATGTGGTTAAGCACAGATACGCAGTATTTT,CASSFMWLSTDTQYF
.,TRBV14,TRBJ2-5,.,TGTGCCAGCAGCCAAGGACGGTGGGTCGCGTACCAAGAGACCCAGTACTTC,CASSQGRWVAYQETQYF
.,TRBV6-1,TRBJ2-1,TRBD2,TGTGCCAGCAGTGAACGGGAGGGGGGGAATGAGCAGTTCTTC,CASSEREGGNEQFF
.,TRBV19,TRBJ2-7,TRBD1,TGTGCCAGTAGTATTGGGACAGGGGGGCTCTACGAGCAGTACTTC,CASSIGTGGLYEQYF
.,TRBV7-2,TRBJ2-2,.,TGTGCCAGCAGCTTAGTTTCGGCGGGGTCGACGGGCACCGGGGAGCTGTTTTTT,CASSLVSAGSTGTGELFF
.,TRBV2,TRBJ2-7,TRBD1,TGTGCCAGCAGCGTCAGGGGGTCCCACGAGCAGTACTTC,CASSVRGSHEQYF
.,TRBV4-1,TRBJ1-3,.,TGCGCCAGCAGCCAAGGAATGACACGCGGAAACACCATATATTTT,CASSQGMTRGNTIYF
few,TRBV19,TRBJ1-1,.,TGTGCCAGTAGCCCTCAGAGGAACACTGAAGCTTTCTTT,CASSPQRNTEAFF
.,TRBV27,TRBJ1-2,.,TGTGCCAGCAGGGGATTTCCACACTGGGGCTACACCTTC,CASRGFPHWGYTF